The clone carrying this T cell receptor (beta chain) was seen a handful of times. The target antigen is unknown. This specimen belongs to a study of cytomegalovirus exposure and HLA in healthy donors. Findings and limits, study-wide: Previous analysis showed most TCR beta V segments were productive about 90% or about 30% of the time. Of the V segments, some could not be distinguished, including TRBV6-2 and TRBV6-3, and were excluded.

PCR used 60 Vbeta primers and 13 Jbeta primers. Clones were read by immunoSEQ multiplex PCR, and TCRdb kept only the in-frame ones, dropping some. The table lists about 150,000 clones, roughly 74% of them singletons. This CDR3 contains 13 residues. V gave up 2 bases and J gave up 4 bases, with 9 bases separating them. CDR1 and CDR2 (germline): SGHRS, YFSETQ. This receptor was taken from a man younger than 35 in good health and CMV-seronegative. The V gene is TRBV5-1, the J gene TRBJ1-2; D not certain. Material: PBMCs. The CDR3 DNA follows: TGCGCCAGCAGCTTAACAGAGACCTATGGCTACACCTTC. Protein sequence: CASSLTETYGYTF. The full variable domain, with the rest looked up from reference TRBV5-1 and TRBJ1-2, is KAGVTQTPRYLIKTRGQQVTLSCSPISGHRSVSWYQQTPGQGLQFLFEYFSETQRNKGNFPGRFSGRQFSNSRSEMNVSTLELGDSALYLCASSLTETYGYTFGSGTRLTVV.